This TCR beta chain originates from a study of cytomegalovirus exposure and HLA in healthy donors. Trimming removed 4 bases from V and 2 bases from J; junction bases left unmatched: 5. Germline V CDR1 and CDR2: SGDLS, YYNGEE. CDR3 length: 14 residues. As for this clone: Its matching antigen is unknown.

Findings of the study overall: An analysis was carried out later, and it reportedly showed fewer N-insertions in an Asian-associated ancestry cluster than the approximately 700-donor mean.

The PCR had 60 Vbeta and 13 Jbeta primers. Here immunoSEQ multiplex PCR was the method, and the copy in TCRdb shows in-frame clones only, minus some. In the table there are 200,000 to 250,000 clones, approximately 79% of which are singletons. J is TRBJ2-7 and V is TRBV9; TRBD1 aligns across 8 bases. The sequence was collected from a man aged 45-65 years in good health and CMV-seronegative. The sequenced sample was PBMCs. For the CDR3, the DNA is TGTGCCAGCAGCTACGGACAGGGTACCTACGAGCAGTACTTC. Its translation is CASSYGQGTYEQYF.